The source of this TCR beta chain is a study of immune cell composition in non-small cell lung cancer (TCRdb year 2017). As for the study more broadly: Histologic subtype, mainly lung adenocarcinoma or squamous cell carcinoma, was assigned on the basis of H&E together with p63, CK5, Napsin A and TTF-1 immunohistochemistry. TCR-beta sequencing from Adaptive Biotechnologies was done on around 34 paired sets of NSCLC tumour and non-adjacent lung specimens and on some 27 tumour-only specimens. Supplementary cohort #1, ten to eleven lung adenocarcinoma cases, had paired tumour/lung TCR-beta sequencing and TIL populations generated to assess tumour reactivity. Several tumour specimens with TCR-beta data were rare histological subtypes and were excluded from the subtype comparisons. Here is what the overall study found, with its caveats: No significant correlation was found between tumour TCR-beta clonality and smoking pack-years. The reactivity cohort was only around 9 cases, and tumour-reactive clones were not shown to share sequences with the dominant in vivo tumour-associated clones. Tumour-associated clones >0.5% were found in nearly half of NSCLC cases, namely in approximately 33% of adenocarcinomas versus less than 85% of squamous carcinomas. In 9 to 11 adenocarcinoma cases, a strong correlation was found between maximal tumour-associated clone frequency and TIL tumour reactivity, whereas no such correlation was found between overall clonality and TIL tumour reactivity.

The germline V gene provides CDR1 MDHEN and CDR2 SYDVKM. Inclusive of the bounding cysteine and phenylalanine, the CDR3 is 14 residues long. The read is trimmed to its CDR3 DNA, 42 bases read in frame from base 1. Deletion took 5 bases off V and 4 bases off J, with a span of 14 bases between the germline ends. Normal lung samples came from the same patient and consisted of non-adjacent lung tissue collected as far from the tumour as possible, at a distance of at least 3 cm. Genomic DNA was isolated with the QIAamp DNA kit from frozen aliquots of single-cell suspensions that had not been sorted. Tissues were received within 2 hours of resection and were immediately processed into single-cell suspensions. Tissue was broken up mechanically, digested enzymatically with DNase I, collagenase I and hyaluronidase for around 30 minutes at 37 degrees C, and then filtered and RBC-lysed. As concerns this clone: The clone's antigen remains unknown. Per-base qualities were not stored, and no clone one base away is much larger.

TCR-beta CDR3 regions were amplified from genomic DNA by a two-step multiplex PCR, with the second step adding Illumina-compatible adaptors. TCR-beta immunosequencing was carried out on an Illumina platform through the commercial immunoSEQ service. The source study handled its data this way. Repertoires were summarised by productive clonality and by Top 10 Clones, defined as the percentage of T-cell templates derived from the ten most frequent sequences. Values of productive clonality ranged from 0 to 1, with a monoclonal population indicated by a value of 1. Using log10 scatter plots, tumour-associated clones were identified as sequences that made up at least 0.1% of tumour T-cell templates yet were absent from the matched non-adjacent lung. Two-group comparisons used Student's t-tests, stages used ANOVA, and relationships used linear regression, analysed in GraphPad Prism7 and R. This immuneACCESS table, as held by TCRdb, lists in-frame sequences with V and J called but not all clones. Of the missing ones, under half trace to an unresolved V gene in checked studies; the others have no known cause. V, J and clone size were drawn from that table, and D and trimming were deduced from the DNA. Within this sample are around 10,000 clones, with about 80% of them counted one time only. Together, the top ten hold about 13% of the sample.

The sequence links TRBV28 to TRBJ1-2; TRBD1 might be the D gene, on 5 matching bases. The sequenced sample was non-adjacent lung tissue. The receptor comes from a human donor with non-small cell lung cancer. The base sequence is TGTGCCAGCAGTGCAGCAATGGGACTCTATGGCTACACCTTC. This yields the protein CASSAAMGLYGYTF.